The 7 T cell receptor beta chains presented below share a single source sample, sequenced in a study of OX40 agonist ivuxolimab in advanced cancers. Sequencing was performed with immunoSEQ multiplex PCR; in TCRdb, only in-frame clones are kept and a portion is missing. The data show 60,000 or so clones, with around 84% seen just once and 0.85% to 1% held by the top ten. Sequencing was performed on CD4+ or CD8+ T cells sorted from blood, taken in a trial of the OX40 agonist ivuxolimab. Receptors originate from an adult with an advanced solid tumor such as melanoma, head and neck, liver or kidney cancer.

This clone was seen a single time. The chain recombines TRBV9 with TRBJ2-4; 9 bases align to TRBD1. V dropped 5 bases and J dropped 6; count of bases not matched to a gene: 12. The CDR3 contains 16 residues. Germline V lookup: CDR1 SGDLS, CDR2 YYNGEE. CDR3 DNA sequence: TGTGCCAGCAGTCGGACGACAGGGGGTGATGGAAACATTCAGTACTTC. This gives the protein CASSRTTGGDGNIQYF.

This clone was detected only once. J is TRBJ1-5 and V is TRBV7-9; TRBD1 matches at 7 bases. CDR1 is SEHNR, CDR2 FQNEAQ, per germline (reference sequence). The CDR3 consists of 17 residues. J lost 5 bases, V lost 5 bases, and 15 bases had no gene match. The CDR3 DNA reads TGTGCCAGCAGCCAGGGGACAGCCTCTACGGCCTATCAGCCCCAGCATTTT. As protein: CASSQGTASTAYQPQHF.

This clone was counted once. This sequence joins TRBV4-1 and TRBJ2-2; 10 bases map to TRBD1. This CDR3 is 17 amino acids long. The germline V gene has CDR1 MGHRA and CDR2 YSYEKL. J gave up 2 bases and V 0 bases, and 3 bases lay outside the gene matches. CDR3 loop: CASSQDDRGRNTGELFF. For the CDR3, the DNA is TGCGCCAGCAGCCAAGACGACAGGGGGCGCAACACCGGGGAGCTGTTTTTT.

This rearrangement joins TRBV14 to TRBJ1-1; perhaps TRBD1 as D (5 bases). Germline V gene lookup returns CDR1 SGHDN and CDR2 FVKESK. The CDR3 length is 15 residues. Trimming pared 1 base from V and 8 bases from J, leaving 17 bases between. DNA of the CDR3: TGTGCCAGCAGCCAAGTGACAACAGGTCGGAGGGAAGCTTTCTTT. Encoded protein: CASSQVTTGRREAFF.

The rearrangement uses TRBV7-2 and TRBJ2-7; 8 bases fit TRBD2. J gave up 2 bases and V 1 base, and 16 bases lay outside the gene matches. This CDR3 comprises 19 residues. Germline CDR1 and CDR2: SGHTA and FQGNSA. The CDR3 loop is CASSLEVKRGFHPPYEQYF. The DNA of the CDR3 is TGTGCCAGCAGCTTAGAAGTGAAGCGGGGGTTCCACCCCCCCTACGAGCAGTACTTC.

The V gene is TRBV4-2, the J gene TRBJ2-3, with a tentative D call TRBD2 (5 bases). The V end lost 1 base, the J end lost 2 bases, and 10 bases lay between the germline ends. Germline CDR1 LGHNA, CDR2 YNFKEQ. CDR3 length equals 15 residues. The CDR3 coding sequence is TGTGCCAGCAGCCAAGTCGCGGGCGACACAGATACGCAGTATTTT. Amino acid sequence: CASSQVAGDTDTQYF.

The genes are TRBV27 and TRBJ2-2, with a possible D match to TRBD2 (5 bases). The CDR3 contains 15 residues. Trimming stripped 0 bases from V and 6 bases from J, with 11 bases between. Germline V gene lookup returns CDR1 MNHEY and CDR2 SMNVEV (reference sequence). CDR3 residues: CASSLSMRAAGELFF. In DNA form, the CDR3 reads TGTGCCAGCAGTTTATCGATGAGGGCGGCCGGGGAGCTGTTTTTT.